The clone carrying this TCR beta chain was counted only a few times. No antigen is known for it. The record originates from a study of T cells in Graves' hyperthyroidism and ophthalmopathy. General study results and limits: A 13 V-J signature model discriminated ophthalmopathy versus stable hyperthyroidism.

Diagnoses were made from clinical symptoms, serum measures (thyroxine and TRAb), thyroid ultrasound and orbital computed tomography. When hyperthyroidism was first diagnosed, the blood sample was taken, preceding any ophthalmopathy symptoms. Cells are PBMCs isolated from more than 8.5 ml of fresh blood. V shed 5 bases and J shed 2 bases, with 13 bases lying between them. The CDR3 consists of 13 residues. CDR1 DFQATT and CDR2 SNEGSKA come from the germline V gene (reference sequence). Amplification yielded TCR beta CDR3 regions, with RNA transcripts as the source. The HTBI primer set served for first-round RT-PCR of the TCR CDR3. Using its own MiXCR run on the multiplex PCR reads, TCRdb lists one record per CDR3 protein. The table lists roughly 130,000 distinct CDR3 sequences, approximately 24% of them singletons.

Sequencing was performed on blood. This TCR was sampled from a woman aged 45-60 years with Graves' hyperthyroidism that later progressed to Graves' ophthalmopathy. This chain connects TRBV20-1 to TRBJ2-7; maybe TRBD2 (6 bases). The CDR3 is CSARAGQPYEQYF. DNA for the CDR3: TGCAGTGCTCGAGCGGGTCAGCCCTACGAGCAGTACTTC.